This T cell receptor beta chain was found in a study of blood T cell repertoires in COVID-19. The wider study: The United States, Italy and Spain supplied acute and convalescent COVID-19 samples.

Study processing details: Nucleated cell counts were estimated from reference gene primer amplification. Measured with immunoSEQ multiplex PCR; TCRdb has only the in-frame clones, and not every one. V and J calls and clone size are those listed in that table; D and trimming were worked out from the DNA. The sample lists 95,000 to 150,000 clones, roughly 88% seen once, with around 4% in the top ten. The CDR3 extends over 14 amino acids. Trimming pared 3 bases from V and 0 bases from J, leaving 11 bases between. Germline CDR1 reads GTSNPN; CDR2 reads SVGIG (reference sequence). This chain uses TRBV30 with TRBJ1-2, with D unclear. Sequenced sample: peripheral blood. The TCR originated in a man aged 35 to 55 with acute or convalescent COVID-19. The CDR3 here is CAWSPDSTNYGYTF. DNA of the CDR3: TGTGCCTGGAGCCCCGACTCCACTAACTATGGCTACACCTTC.